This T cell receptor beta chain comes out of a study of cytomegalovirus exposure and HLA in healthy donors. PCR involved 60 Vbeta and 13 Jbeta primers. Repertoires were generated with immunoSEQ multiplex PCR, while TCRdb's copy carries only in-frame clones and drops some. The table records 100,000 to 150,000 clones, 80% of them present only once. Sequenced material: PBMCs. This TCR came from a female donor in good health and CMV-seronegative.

The CDR3 loop reads CASSLMGRSGYTF. The DNA of the CDR3 is TGTGCCAGCAGTTTAATGGGGAGGAGCGGCTACACCTTC. The V and J genes are TRBV5-6 and TRBJ1-2; no clear D. The length of the CDR3 is 13 residues. Germline-derived CDR1 and CDR2 are SGHDT and YYEEEE. Trimming left V 5 bases short and J 8 bases short, with 16 bases between. Full variable domain (rest looked up from reference TRBV5-6 and TRBJ1-2): DAGVTQSPTHLIKTRGQQVTLRCSPKSGHDTVSWYQQALGQGPQFIFQYYEEEERQRGNFPDRFSGHQFPNYSSELNVNALLLGDSALYLCASSLMGRSGYTFGSGTRLTVV.